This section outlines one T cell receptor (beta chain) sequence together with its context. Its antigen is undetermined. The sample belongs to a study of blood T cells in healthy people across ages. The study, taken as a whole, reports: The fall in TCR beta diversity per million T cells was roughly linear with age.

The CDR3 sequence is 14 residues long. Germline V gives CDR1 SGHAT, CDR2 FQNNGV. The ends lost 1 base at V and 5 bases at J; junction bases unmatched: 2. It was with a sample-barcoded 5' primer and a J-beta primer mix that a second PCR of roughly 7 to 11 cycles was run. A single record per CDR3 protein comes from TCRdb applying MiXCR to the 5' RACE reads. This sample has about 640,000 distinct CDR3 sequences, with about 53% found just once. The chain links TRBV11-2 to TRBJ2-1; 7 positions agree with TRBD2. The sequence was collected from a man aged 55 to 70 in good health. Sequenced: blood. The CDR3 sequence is CASSLGGTNNEQFF. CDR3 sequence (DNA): TGTGCCAGCAGCTTAGGGGGGACTAACAATGAGCAGTTCTTC.